This is a list of T cell receptor beta chains from one sample in a study of cytomegalovirus exposure and HLA in healthy donors. Sequencing was performed with immunoSEQ multiplex PCR; in TCRdb, only in-frame clones are kept and a portion is missing. Among about 180,000 clones, approximately 84% were seen once, and the ten largest hold around 0.97%. Sequencing used PBMCs. These receptor sequences come from a man aged 25 to 40 in good health and CMV-seronegative. Each CDR3 is given with its conserved first and last residue. The D gene is left open where the match is weak. Size is omitted from some rows. Given values are once, few, many or a class for expanded clones.

V gene	D gene	J gene	clone size	CDR3 protein	CDR3 DNA
TRBV9	.	TRBJ2-2	.	CASSVGAPGRTGELFF	TGTGCCAGCAGCGTAGGGGCCCCCGGAAGGACCGGGGAGCTGTTTTTT
TRBV6-5	TRBD2	TRBJ2-5	.	CASTQAGGDQETQYF	TGTGCCAGCACCCAGGCGGGGGGGGACCAAGAGACCCAGTACTTC
TRBV7-2	.	TRBJ2-4	.	CASSSHRRDLLAKNIQYF	TGTGCCAGCAGCTCACATCGGAGGGACCTTCTAGCCAAAAACATTCAGTACTTC
TRBV10-3	TRBD1	TRBJ1-1	few	CAIGQGKTEAFF	TGTGCCATTGGACAGGGGAAAACTGAAGCTTTCTTT
TRBV6-6	.	TRBJ1-5	.	CASSYAGGNQPQHF	TGTGCCAGCAGTTATGCGGGGGGGAATCAGCCCCAGCATTTT
TRBV27	TRBD1	TRBJ2-5	.	CASSPGWGQGETQYF	TGTGCCAGCAGCCCAGGGTGGGGACAGGGAGAGACCCAGTACTTC
TRBV27	TRBD1	TRBJ1-2	.	CASSPRGGKGAVLFFGYTF	TGTGCCAGCAGTCCACGGGGGGGGAAGGGGGCGGTTCTTTTCTTCGGCTACACCTTC
TRBV6-1	TRBD1	TRBJ1-2	.	CASSESDLPDRGLGYTF	TGTGCCAGCAGTGAATCGGACCTGCCTGACAGGGGGCTTGGCTACACCTTC
TRBV11-3	TRBD2	TRBJ2-1	.	CASSLSPGTSGYNEQFF	TGTGCCAGCAGCCTTTCCCCCGGGACTAGCGGGTACAATGAGCAGTTCTTC
TRBV30	.	TRBJ2-1	.	CAWSPTGRDEQFF	TGTGCCTGGTCTCCGACAGGCCGCGATGAGCAGTTCTTC
TRBV7-2	.	TRBJ2-3	.	CASSSGPGADTQYF	TGTGCCAGCAGCTCAGGACCGGGAGCAGATACGCAGTATTTT
TRBV2	.	TRBJ1-1	.	CASSPPDSLEAFF	TGTGCCAGCAGCCCCCCGGACAGCCTTGAAGCTTTCTTT
TRBV15	TRBD1	TRBJ1-4	.	CATSREAGGEKLFF	TGTGCCACCAGCAGAGAGGCAGGGGGTGAAAAACTGTTTTTT
TRBV6-4	TRBD2	TRBJ2-1	medium-sized	CASSDSTSGSNEQFF	TGTGCCAGCAGTGACTCGACTAGCGGGAGCAATGAGCAGTTCTTC
TRBV4-1	.	TRBJ1-2	.	CASSQVLRDTKLGYTF	TGCGCCAGCAGCCAGGTTTTAAGGGACACGAAGTTGGGCTACACCTTC
TRBV7-9	TRBD2	TRBJ2-7	.	CASSLSGIYEQYF	TGTGCCAGCAGCCTTAGCGGGATCTACGAGCAGTACTTC
TRBV4-1	.	TRBJ2-4	.	CASSNPSRSPPKNIQYF	TGCGCCAGCAGCAACCCGTCGAGGTCACCCCCCAAAAACATTCAGTACTTC
TRBV4-2	TRBD2	TRBJ2-7	.	CASSQATSGASYEQYF	TGTGCCAGCAGCCAGGCTACTAGCGGGGCCTCCTACGAGCAGTACTTC
TRBV28	TRBD2	TRBJ2-3	.	CASSLGGGARGPDTQYF	TGTGCCAGCAGCCTGGGCGGGGGGGCGCGGGGCCCAGATACGCAGTATTTT
TRBV2	TRBD2	TRBJ2-3	.	CASSIAGCTDTQYF	TGTGCCAGCAGTATAGCGGGTTGCACAGATACGCAGTATTTT
TRBV7-2	TRBD2	TRBJ2-4	.	CASSFVTSELAKNIQYF	TGTGCCAGCAGCTTTGTGACTAGCGAGCTAGCCAAAAACATTCAGTACTTC
TRBV4-3	.	TRBJ1-1	few	CASSHPVGTEAFF	TGCGCCAGCAGCCATCCCGTCGGCACTGAAGCTTTCTTT
TRBV7-7	.	TRBJ2-1	.	CASSLTLRAEQFF	TGTGCCAGCAGCCTGACTCTAAGAGCGGAGCAGTTCTTC
TRBV19	TRBD1	TRBJ2-7	.	CATAPGQGAEQYF	TGTGCCACCGCCCCGGGACAGGGGGCCGAGCAGTACTTC
TRBV5-8	.	TRBJ2-1	.	CASSLSSRNEQFF	TGTGCCAGCAGCTTGTCGTCTCGCAATGAGCAGTTCTTC
TRBV2	.	TRBJ1-1	.	CASSTDTEAFF	TGTGCCAGCAGCACGGACACTGAAGCTTTCTTT
TRBV13	TRBD1	TRBJ2-3	.	CASSREGQASTDTQYF	TGTGCCAGCAGCCGCGAAGGACAGGCCAGCACAGATACGCAGTATTTT
TRBV1	.	TRBJ2-1	.	CTSSQDRGASYNEQFF	TGCACCAGCAGCCAAGATCGGGGGGCCTCCTACAATGAGCAGTTCTTC
TRBV4-1	TRBD2	TRBJ2-7	.	CASSQGHLAGDLYEQYF	TGCGCCAGCAGCCAAGGACATCTAGCGGGGGACCTCTACGAGCAGTACTTC
TRBV9	.	TRBJ2-7	.	CASSVADSLDEQYF	TGTGCCAGCAGCGTAGCGGACTCCCTGGACGAGCAGTACTTC
TRBV29-1	.	TRBJ2-7	.	CSVEGAAGGETYEQYF	TGCAGCGTTGAAGGGGCCGCCGGGGGAGAGACCTACGAGCAGTACTTC
TRBV9	.	TRBJ2-1	.	CASSVGGGSYNEQFF	TGTGCCAGCAGCGTAGGAGGTGGCTCCTACAATGAGCAGTTCTTC
TRBV15	.	TRBJ1-2	.	CATSRGTDFNYGYTF	TGTGCCACCAGCAGAGGGACAGACTTCAACTATGGCTACACCTTC
TRBV5-4	TRBD2	TRBJ2-7	few	CASSLEELAGYPEQYF	TGTGCCAGCAGCTTGGAAGAGCTAGCGGGATACCCCGAGCAGTACTTC
TRBV7-2	.	TRBJ2-6	.	CASSPETVRSGANVLTF	TGTGCCAGCAGCCCAGAGACAGTTCGCTCTGGGGCCAACGTCCTGACTTTC
TRBV7-9	.	TRBJ2-7	.	CASSLEGQPYYEQYF	TGTGCCAGCAGCTTAGAGGGACAACCTTATTACGAGCAGTACTTC
TRBV19	.	TRBJ2-7	.	CASSIRVSYEQYF	TGTGCCAGTAGTATTCGGGTATCCTACGAGCAGTACTTC
TRBV5-1	TRBD1	TRBJ2-3	.	CASSLEDRLTDTQYF	TGCGCCAGCAGCTTGGAGGACAGGCTCACAGATACGCAGTATTTT
TRBV29-1	.	TRBJ1-4	once	CSVYAGDLEKLFF	TGCAGCGTGTATGCAGGGGATCTCGAAAAACTGTTTTTT
TRBV20-1	TRBD1	TRBJ1-4	.	CSARQGAQLFF	TGCAGTGCTAGACAGGGGGCTCAACTGTTTTTT
TRBV10-2	.	TRBJ2-7	.	CASSAPRVGAQYEQYF	TGCGCCAGCAGTGCTCCCAGGGTTGGGGCCCAGTACGAGCAGTACTTC
TRBV27	.	TRBJ2-1	.	CASSSSGYPNEQFF	TGTGCCAGCAGTTCTTCAGGGTACCCCAATGAGCAGTTCTTC
TRBV14	TRBD1	TRBJ1-1	.	CASSPTGPTEAFF	TGTGCCAGCAGCCCGACAGGGCCCACTGAAGCTTTCTTT
TRBV6-5	TRBD2	TRBJ2-1	.	CASSYLFVAGEQFF	TGTGCCAGCAGTTACCTTTTTGTAGCGGGGGAGCAGTTCTTC
TRBV5-1	.	TRBJ2-3	few	CASTGGSRAGSDTQYF	TGCGCCAGCACCGGTGGGTCTAGGGCGGGATCAGATACGCAGTATTTT
TRBV6-5	.	TRBJ1-5	.	CASSWGLNQPQHF	TGTGCCAGCAGCTGGGGCTTAAATCAGCCCCAGCATTTT
TRBV5-4	.	TRBJ1-1	once	CASSLAIGEGGKAFF	TGTGCCAGCAGCTTGGCCATCGGGGAGGGGGGTAAAGCTTTCTTT
TRBV4-1	.	TRBJ1-2	.	CASSHEQGSYTF	TGCGCCAGCAGCCACGAACAGGGTTCCTACACCTTC
TRBV5-4	.	TRBJ2-3	.	CASSLGSGTDTQYF	TGTGCCAGCAGCTTGGGGAGTGGCACAGATACGCAGTATTTT
TRBV7-9	.	TRBJ2-3	.	CASSWDMRADTQYF	TGTGCCAGCAGCTGGGACATGCGCGCAGATACGCAGTATTTT
TRBV2	.	TRBJ2-7	.	CASSPLLEQYF	TGTGCCAGCAGTCCACTGCTAGAGCAGTACTTC
TRBV28	.	TRBJ2-3	.	CASKNGGRRADTQYF	TGTGCCAGCAAGAACGGGGGACGCCGGGCAGATACGCAGTATTTT